The entry that follows covers one TCR beta chain sequence. Its antigen is currently unknown. The data derive from a study of T cells in Graves' hyperthyroidism and ophthalmopathy. Whole-study context: Pretreatment peripheral blood was obtained at initial diagnosis. Regarding the study as a whole: Patients with ophthalmopathy were separated from those with stable hyperthyroidism by a 13 V-J model.

CDR3 length equals 14 residues. Per the germline V gene, CDR1 is DFQATT and CDR2 is SNEGSKA (reference sequence). V dropped 6 bases and J dropped 0 bases, with 12 bases sitting between them. What was amplified from RNA transcripts were TCR beta CDR3 regions. Using the HTBI primer set, a first-round RT-PCR was run on the TCR CDR3. Each CDR3 protein is one row after TCRdb ran MiXCR on the multiplex PCR reads. The sample yields tens of thousands of distinct CDR3 sequences, about 50% seen once. Diagnosing involved the use of clinical symptoms, serum thyroxine and TRAb, thyroid ultrasound and orbital computed tomography.

Sequences were obtained from blood. This chain joins TRBV20-1 and TRBJ1-3; the D is unclear. The sequence derives from a woman in her twenties or thirties with Graves' ophthalmopathy. This CDR3 reads CSAPERSSGNTIYF. Here the CDR3 DNA reads TGCAGTGCCCCGGAGAGATCCTCTGGAAACACCATATATTTT.